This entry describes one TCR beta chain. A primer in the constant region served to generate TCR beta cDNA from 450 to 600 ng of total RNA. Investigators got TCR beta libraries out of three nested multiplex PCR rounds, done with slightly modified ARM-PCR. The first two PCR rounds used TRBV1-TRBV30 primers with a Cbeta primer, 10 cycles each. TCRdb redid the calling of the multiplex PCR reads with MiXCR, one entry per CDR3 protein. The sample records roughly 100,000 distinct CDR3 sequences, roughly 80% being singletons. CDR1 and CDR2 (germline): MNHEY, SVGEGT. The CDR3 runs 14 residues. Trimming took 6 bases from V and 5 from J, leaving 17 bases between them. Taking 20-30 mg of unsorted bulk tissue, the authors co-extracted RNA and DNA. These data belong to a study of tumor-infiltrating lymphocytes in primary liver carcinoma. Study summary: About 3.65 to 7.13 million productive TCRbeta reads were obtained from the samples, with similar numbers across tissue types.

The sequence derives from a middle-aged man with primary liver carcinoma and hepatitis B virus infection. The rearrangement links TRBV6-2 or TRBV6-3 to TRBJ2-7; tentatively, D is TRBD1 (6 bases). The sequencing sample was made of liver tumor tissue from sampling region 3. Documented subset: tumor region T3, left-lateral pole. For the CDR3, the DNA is TGTGCCAGCAGCCTCAGGGACATGACCCACGAGCAGTACTTC. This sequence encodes CASSLRDMTHEQYF.